This T cell receptor beta chain was sequenced in a study of human T cells and chemical hapten exposure. Study-level background: An area of 2 cm by approximately 2 cm on upper inner arm skin received 2% DPC for sensitization. Patches with 0.01% DPC went on the upper back, and the tests were read at 6 days.

Trimming took 1 base from V and 7 from J, leaving 4 bases between them. The germline V gene has CDR1 SGHVS and CDR2 FNYEAQ. The CDR3 loop spans 12 amino acids. Described time point: patch test 1, 2 weeks after DPC sensitization. The treatment is: therapeutic diphenylcyclopropenone sensitization with weekly scalp DPC. TCRdb processed the RACE reads anew with MiXCR; each CDR3 protein has one entry. This sample carries 65,000 to 85,000 distinct CDR3 sequences, over 9.5% of them seen once, and the ten largest clones take approximately 3.7%. This clonotype was seen many times. This chain joins TRBV7-6 and TRBJ2-2; no clear D. Sequenced here: whole blood, sampled in connection with sensitization to the hapten diphenylcyclopropenone (DPC). The receptor was derived from a woman aged 60 to 75 with alopecia areata. Some clones in this sample may be carry-over from other donors' samples. The CDR3 region is CASSLGNGELFF. The CDR3 DNA is TGTGCCAGCAGCTTAGGCAACGGGGAGCTGTTTTTT.